This record looks at one T cell receptor (beta chain) sequence and its context. This sample was taken from a study of graft-versus-host responses after intestinal transplantation. The CDR3 totals 12 residues. The germline CDR1 and CDR2 sequences are SQVTM and ANQGSEA. Trimming stripped 5 bases from V and 4 bases from J, with 9 bases between. Sequencing used immunoSEQ multiplex PCR; TCRdb keeps in-frame clones, though not all of them. The sample has 80,000 or so clones, around 92% seen once. The sample in question was PBMCs, obtained 98 days after intestinal transplantation. The TCR sequence derives from a human patient who received an intestinal transplant, so some T cells may come from the graft donor. The V gene is TRBV29-1, the J gene TRBJ2-1; tentatively, D is TRBD1 (5 bases). The CDR3 nucleotides read TGCAGCGTTAAGGGGTATTACAATGAGCAGTTCTTC. It is translated as CSVKGYYNEQFF.